The rows below give T cell receptor beta chains drawn from one sample of a study of control samples from healthy donors and cancer patients. Data came from immunoSEQ multiplex PCR; TCRdb stores just in-frame clones and leaves some out. The sample lists 100,000 to 150,000 clones, 80% to 95% occurring once. What was sequenced was blood. The receptors come from a man between 18 and 35 years old in good health. CDR3s include the opening cysteine and the closing phenylalanine or tryptophan. Each record gives: clone size, D gene, V gene, J gene, CDR3 protein, CDR3 DNA. The D gene is left open where the match is weak. Clone size is given for some rows only: seen once, a few or many times, or a class if the clone is expanded.

>NA|NA|TRBV12-3/TRBV12-4|TRBJ1-2
CASSRGVYGYTF
TGTGCCAGCAGTCGCGGGGTCTATGGCTACACCTTC
>NA|NA|TRBV18|TRBJ1-4
CASSAPGGSYNEKLFF
TGTGCCAGCTCTGCGCCGGGGGGAAGCTATAATGAAAAACTGTTTTTT
>NA|TRBD2|TRBV27|TRBJ2-1
CASSLSGGLANEQFF
TGTGCCAGCAGTTTATCGGGGGGACTAGCTAATGAGCAGTTCTTC
>NA|NA|TRBV28|TRBJ1-2
CASSFPRAQANYGYTF
TGTGCCAGCAGTTTCCCCAGGGCCCAAGCTAACTATGGCTACACCTTC
>NA|NA|TRBV19|TRBJ1-1
CASSMGVGLTTEAFF
TGTGCCAGTAGTATGGGGGTGGGGCTGACCACTGAAGCTTTCTTT
>NA|NA|TRBV28|TRBJ1-1
CASSWGIGTEAFF
TGTGCCAGCAGTTGGGGTATCGGGACAGAAGCTTTCTTT
>NA|NA|TRBV2|TRBJ2-1
CLYAGYNEQFF
TGTCTATACGCGGGCTACAATGAGCAGTTCTTC
>NA|TRBD2|TRBV9|TRBJ2-3
CASSAGTSDTDTQYF
TGTGCCAGCAGCGCCGGGACTAGCGACACAGATACGCAGTATTTT
>NA|TRBD2|TRBV7-3|TRBJ2-3
CASSHLAGAGTDTQYF
TGTGCCAGCAGTCATTTAGCGGGAGCAGGCACAGATACGCAGTATTTT
>NA|NA|TRBV30|TRBJ2-1
CAWSVWPTYNEQFF
TGTGCCTGGAGTGTTTGGCCTACCTACAATGAGCAGTTCTTC
>NA|TRBD2|TRBV14|TRBJ2-1
CASSLAGGPYNEQFF
TGTGCCAGCAGCTTAGCGGGAGGACCGTACAATGAGCAGTTCTTC
>NA|TRBD2|TRBV7-3|TRBJ2-3
CASSQAGGSGDTQYF
TGTGCCAGCAGCCAAGCGGGGGGGTCTGGAGATACGCAGTATTTT
>NA|NA|TRBV5-4|TRBJ1-3
CASSLGQPNMAGNTIYF
TGTGCCAGCAGCTTAGGACAGCCAAATATGGCTGGAAACACCATATATTTT
>NA|NA|TRBV19|TRBJ2-1
CASSNQLGKNYNEQFF
TGTGCCAGTAGTAATCAACTGGGGAAAAATTACAATGAGCAGTTCTTC
>NA|NA|TRBV27|TRBJ1-1
CASEPRQGNTEAFF
TGTGCCAGCGAACCTCGCCAGGGTAACACTGAAGCTTTCTTT
>NA|NA|TRBV3-1/TRBV3-2|TRBJ1-6
CASSSRIQGNGSPLHF
TGTGCCAGCAGCTCCCGAATTCAGGGAAACGGCTCACCCCTCCACTTT
>NA|NA|TRBV6-2/TRBV6-3|TRBJ1-4
CASSSRGGEKLFF
TGTGCCAGCAGCTCGAGGGGCGGTGAAAAACTGTTTTTT
>NA|NA|TRBV27|TRBJ1-1
CASSSWGSEEAFF
TGTGCCAGCAGTTCCTGGGGATCTGAGGAAGCTTTCTTT
>once|NA|TRBV15|TRBJ1-5
CATSRGAGRDSNQPQHF
TGTGCCACCAGCAGAGGGGCAGGGCGGGATAGCAATCAGCCCCAGCATTTT
>NA|NA|TRBV3-1/TRBV3-2|TRBJ2-5
CASSQDIRKETQYF
TGTGCCAGCAGCCAAGATATACGGAAGGAGACCCAGTACTTC
>NA|NA|TRBV11-2|TRBJ2-2
CASSPQGGTGELFF
TGTGCCAGCAGCCCACAGGGGGGGACCGGGGAGCTGTTTTTT
>NA|NA|TRBV7-3|TRBJ2-7
CASSSSGGPYEQYF
TGTGCCAGCAGCTCATCGGGGGGCCCCTACGAGCAGTACTTC
>NA|NA|TRBV7-8|TRBJ1-6
CASSGEAKGGRNSPLHF
TGTGCCAGCAGCGGGGAGGCCAAGGGGGGACGGAATTCACCCCTCCACTTT
>once|NA|TRBV2|TRBJ2-2
CASSLQGPSTGELFF
TGTGCCAGCAGTCTACAGGGTCCCTCCACCGGGGAGCTGTTTTTT
>NA|TRBD1|TRBV4-1|TRBJ2-4
CASSVGTAELAKNIQYF
TGCGCCAGCAGCGTCGGGACAGCCGAACTAGCCAAAAACATTCAGTACTTC
>NA|NA|TRBV5-1|TRBJ2-7
CASSFQPKRETYEQYF
TGCGCCAGCAGCTTTCAACCGAAAAGGGAGACCTACGAGCAGTACTTC
>NA|NA|TRBV19|TRBJ2-3
CASSIGGTDTQYF
TGTGCCAGTAGTATTGGGGGCACAGATACGCAGTATTTT
>NA|NA|TRBV30|TRBJ2-5
CAWSVRSDPRETQYF
TGTGCCTGGAGTGTACGAAGCGACCCGAGGGAGACCCAGTACTTC
>NA|NA|TRBV7-9|TRBJ1-2
CASIPPPAFYYGYTF
TGTGCCAGCATCCCCCCCCCGGCATTCTACTATGGCTACACCTTC
>NA|NA|TRBV28|TRBJ1-1
CASRNEGRDTEAFF
TGTGCCAGCCGGAACGAGGGTCGAGACACTGAAGCTTTCTTT
>NA|NA|TRBV7-9|TRBJ1-1
CASSPGAVRNTEAFF
TGTGCCAGCAGCCCTGGGGCGGTTAGAAACACTGAAGCTTTCTTT
>NA|NA|TRBV6-6|TRBJ1-5
CASSYRGGNQPQHF
TGTGCCAGCAGTTACAGGGGGGGCAATCAGCCCCAGCATTTT
>NA|TRBD1|TRBV2|TRBJ2-1
CASRARQGEYNEQFF
TGTGCCAGCAGGGCTAGACAGGGGGAATACAATGAGCAGTTCTTC
>NA|NA|TRBV15|TRBJ2-2
CATSSLGGTGELFF
TGTGCCACCAGCAGTCTTGGGGGGACCGGGGAGCTGTTTTTT
>NA|NA|TRBV5-1|TRBJ1-3
CASSLDSTSGNTIYF
TGCGCCAGCAGCTTGGACAGTACCTCTGGAAACACCATATATTTT
>NA|TRBD1|TRBV7-9|TRBJ1-2
CASSSWDRDGYTF
TGTGCCAGCAGCTCGTGGGACAGGGATGGCTACACCTTC
>NA|TRBD1|TRBV28|TRBJ1-4
CASSLRTGVGEKLFF
TGTGCCAGCAGTTTAAGGACAGGGGTCGGGGAAAAACTGTTTTTT
>NA|TRBD1|TRBV2|TRBJ2-1
CASSLIGQGAYNEQFF
TGTGCCAGCAGTCTCATCGGACAGGGCGCCTACAATGAGCAGTTCTTC
>NA|NA|TRBV7-9|TRBJ2-1
CASSLRGDEQFF
TGTGCCAGCAGCTTACGGGGCGATGAGCAGTTCTTC
>few|TRBD1|TRBV5-1|TRBJ2-1
CASSLPGTGVKSEQFF
TGCGCCAGCAGCTTACCCGGGACAGGGGTGAAGAGTGAGCAGTTCTTC
>few|TRBD1|TRBV5-4|TRBJ1-2
CASSLGGQTLRNTF
TGTGCCAGCAGCTTGGGGGGACAGACCCTTAGGAACACCTTC